In this sample, the clone carrying this T cell receptor beta chain turned up once. Its antigen remains unknown. The data originate from a study of CD8+CD57+ T cells in acquired aplastic anemia. On the study more broadly: The mean DNA yield obtained from sorted CD4+ and CD8+ cells came to around 3 ug.

Study results and limitations: Patients and controls turned out to have twenty-nine CD8+ CDR3 sequences in common.

Patients included in sequencing had previously demonstrated CD8+CD57+ cell expansion by flow cytometry. Patient blood was sampled before any therapy had been received. Investigators profiled TCR beta VDJ and CDR3 from genomic DNA template. Each CDR3 protein is one row after TCRdb ran MiXCR on the reads. The table includes 450,000 to 550,000 distinct CDR3 sequences, 25% to 40% detected once. This CDR3 spans 16 amino acids. V lost 4 bases and J lost 8, with 27 bases in between. Germline CDR1 is DFQATT and CDR2 is SNEGSKA (reference sequence). The V and J genes are TRBV20-1 and TRBJ2-7; TRBD1 or TRBD2 may be the D gene (5 bases each). This TCR came from a human donor with aplastic anemia. The specimen was sorted CD4+, CD8+, or CD8+CD57+ T cells (not recorded which) from PBMCs. CDR3 amino acids: CSAIRPGAGSFGKQYF. As DNA, the CDR3 is TGCAGTGCTATCCGCCCCGGGGCAGGGTCTTTTGGCAAGCAGTACTTC.